This T cell receptor beta chain was documented in a study of blood T cells in healthy people across ages. A word on this clonotype: The antigen is unknown.

Germline V lookup: CDR1 SQVTM, CDR2 ANQGSEA. CDR3 size: 13 residues. The V end lost 7 bases, the J end lost 2 bases, and 14 bases lay between the germline ends. Primers used in a second PCR of about 6 to 12 cycles were a sample-barcoded 5' primer and a J-beta primer mix. All cDNA molecules were each tagged by a template-switch adaptor with 12 random nucleotides. TCRdb called the 5' RACE reads again in MiXCR, with one record for every CDR3 protein. The data show about 800,000 distinct CDR3 sequences, with 20% to 25% seen just once and under 4.5% held by the top ten. Findings and limits, study-wide: Donors of long life had a larger count of naive CD4+ cells and greater diversity than aged donors. Unknown donor CMV status possibly confounded expanded clonotype changes.

The same data also went into a second study, on T cells of mothers and their children. That source adds: Sequencing got over 8 million TCR beta CDR3 reads from each mother and roughly 3 million from each child.

The TCR was taken from a boy aged 5-17 years in good health. The chain carries TRBV29-1 and TRBJ2-5; D might be TRBD1 (6 bases). The sequenced sample consisted of blood. Here the CDR3 reads CSALQGGQETQYF. The CDR3 DNA follows: TGCAGCGCGTTACAGGGTGGGCAAGAGACCCAGTACTTC.